The 10 T cell receptor beta chains below were found in one sample sequenced in a study of response to subunit inactivated influenza vaccine. TCRdb reanalysed the RT-PCR reads using MiXCR and keeps one entry per CDR3 protein. This sample has approximately 480,000 distinct CDR3 sequences; approximately 9.9% occur once, and the top ten carry 12%. The sample in question was PBMCs from blood, obtained about 40 days after vaccination. These receptors originate from a man in his fifties who received an inactivated influenza vaccine.

In this sample, this clonotype turned up many times. This chain connects TRBV25-1 to TRBJ2-7; D is unclear. V was cut by 1 base and J by 4 bases, with 8 bases left in between. The V gene's germline CDR1 is MGHDK and CDR2 SYGVNS. The CDR3 is made up of 13 amino acids. In DNA form, the CDR3 reads TGTGCCAGCAGTGAATGGGGTGGTTACGAGCAGTACTTC. Translating gives CASSEWGGYEQYF.

This clonotype was seen only a few times. The chain links TRBV12-3 or TRBV12-4 to TRBJ1-4, with a weak D call TRBD1 (6 bases). This CDR3 comprises 13 residues. V was shortened by 9 bases and J by 8 bases, with 16 bases between the two germline ends. The CDR3 DNA sequence: TGTGCCAGTATCCAGGGGCCTGGGGAAAAACTGTTTTTT. As protein: CASIQGPGEKLFF.

V gene TRBV5-1 combines with J gene TRBJ2-7; D unclear. Germline V gives CDR1 SGHRS, CDR2 YFSETQ. The CDR3 runs to 15 residues. Trimming cost V 4 bases and J 7 bases, with 21 bases left between them. The CDR3 sequence: CASSSRVLPSLEQYF. Written as DNA, the CDR3 is TGCGCCAGCAGCAGTAGGGTACTCCCCTCTCTTGAGCAGTACTTC.

This clonotype was recorded many times. This chain connects TRBV20-1 to TRBJ2-5, with 8 bases lining up with TRBD1. The CDR3 sequence is 15 residues long. CDR1 DFQATT and CDR2 SNEGSKA come from the germline V gene (reference sequence). After removal of 4 bases from V and 7 bases from J, the junction contained 14 bases not matched to a gene. CDR3 sequence reads: CSATTGTGQPRTQYF. The CDR3 DNA sequence: TGCAGTGCTACTACTGGGACAGGCCAGCCGAGGACCCAGTACTTC.

The table lists this clonotype with a few counts. The rearrangement uses TRBV9 and TRBJ2-1, with unresolved D. The CDR3 is 15 residues long. Germline CDR1 and CDR2: SGDLS and YYNGEE. V was pared by 4 bases and J by 8 bases, with 19 bases between. The CDR3 protein is CASSQYGNRVDEQFF. The CDR3 bases are TGTGCCAGCAGCCAATATGGTAATCGCGTCGATGAGCAGTTCTTC.

J is TRBJ2-5 and V is TRBV7-2, with 7 positions matching TRBD1. This CDR3 spans 15 amino acids. With V trimmed by 5 bases and J by 2 bases, 8 bases remained unmatched. Germline V gene lookup returns CDR1 SGHTA and CDR2 FQGNSA. CDR3 coding DNA: TGTGCCAGCAGCCCACAACTGGACAGGCAAGAGACCCAGTACTTC. It yields the protein CASSPQLDRQETQYF.

The V and J genes are TRBV14 and TRBJ2-3, with D possibly called TRBD1 or TRBD2 (5 bases each). Germline V gene data show CDR1 as SGHDN and CDR2 as FVKESK. The germline V and J ends were trimmed by 4 bases and 12 bases, with 14 bases remaining between them. This CDR3 comprises 12 residues. The CDR3 reads CASSPRAGAQYF. The CDR3 DNA reads as TGTGCCAGCAGCCCTCGGGCCGGGGCCCAGTATTTT. Full variable domain (remainder filled in from reference TRBV14 and TRBJ2-3): EAGVTQFPSHSVIEKGQTVTLRCDPISGHDNLYWYRRVMGKEIKFLLHFVKESKQDESGMPNNRFLAERTGGTYSTLKVQPAELEDSGVYFCASSPRAGAQYFGPGTRLTVL.

V gene TRBV3-1 combines with J gene TRBJ2-3; 10 nucleotides line up with TRBD2. V shed 3 bases, J shed 6 bases, and the junction held 9 bases outside the gene matches. The length of the CDR3 is 16 residues. The germline gives CDR1 LGHDT, CDR2 YNNKEL (reference sequence). The CDR3 reads CASSHQGGLASDTQYF. CDR3 bases: TGTGCCAGCAGCCATCAGGGGGGACTAGCGTCGGATACGCAGTATTTT.

V gene TRBV11-2 combines with J gene TRBJ2-5; D might be TRBD2 (7 bases). Germline V gene lookup returns CDR1 SGHAT and CDR2 FQNNGV. The CDR3 extends over 16 amino acids. Deletions cut 5 bases from V and 0 bases from J, with 16 bases between. The DNA of the CDR3 is TGTGCCAGCAGCGTGGGGGGGACACTGTACCAAGAGACCCAGTACTTC. Protein product: CASSVGGTLYQETQYF.

CDR3 coding DNA: TGCGCCAGCGCGGGACTAGCGGGAGGGAATGAGCAGTTCTTC. Translating gives CASAGLAGGNEQFF. V gene TRBV5-1 combines with J gene TRBJ2-1, with 16 nucleotides matching TRBD2. The CDR3 sequence is 14 residues long. Germline-derived CDR1 and CDR2 are SGHRS and YFSETQ. V lost 7 bases and J lost 7; bases outside the gene matches: 2.